This TCR beta chain was identified in a study of identifying expanded T cells in peripheral blood. Findings and caveats of the study: Around 1.2 clones differed between technical replicates, versus 16.4 and 19 over time. Approximately 2-week clone count variance significantly increased as total template count grew.

During the collection period, no donor immune events like infections were recorded. About this clone itself: The antigen is unknown.

From germline, CDR1 is GTSNPN and CDR2 SVGIG (reference sequence). Trimming stripped 3 bases from V and 0 bases from J, with 11 bases between. The CDR3 extends over 14 amino acids. Assay used: immunoSEQ multiplex PCR; TCRdb lists only in-frame clones, some missing. The sample has 75,000 to 90,000 clones; roughly four fifths are singletons. This receptor was identified in a person between 18 and 75 years old in good health. The rearrangement joins TRBV30 to TRBJ1-1; TRBD1 might be the D (6 bases). The sequenced sample was blood. CDR3 in amino acids: CAWRGGRVNTEAFF. The CDR3 nucleotides are TGTGCCTGGAGGGGGGGCAGGGTGAACACTGAAGCTTTCTTT.